The source of this TCR beta chain is a study of regulatory T cells in long-lasting Graves disease. Study observations and caveats: Samples came from peripheral blood alone, without thyroid tissue.

On this clonotype: What it recognizes is unknown. A much larger clone lies one base from this, so it may be a read error.

For TCR beta, libraries came from iRepertoire HTBI primers and Arm-PCR of CDR3 regions. One entry per CDR3 protein results from TCRdb running MiXCR on the multiplex PCR reads. The sample lists roughly 420,000 distinct CDR3 sequences; 16% were seen once. CDR1 SGHVS and CDR2 FNYEAQ come from the germline V gene. The length of the CDR3 is 13 residues. The junction had 9 bases not matched to a gene; V was cut back by 8 bases and J by 7 bases. This sample's time point: newly diagnosed GD, antithyroid drugs for less than 3 months. Following extraction of RNA from PBMCs, that RNA was used to make the TCR library. The same sample was also studied in work on T cells in Graves' hyperthyroidism and ophthalmopathy.

The chain employs TRBV7-6 and TRBJ2-7, with 9 bases that match TRBD1. This material consisted of peripheral blood mononuclear cells (PBMCs), taken at new diagnosis, from a patient treated with antithyroid drugs. This sequence originates from a young woman with Graves disease. In nucleotides, the CDR3 is TGTGCCAGCCGGACAGGGGATACCAATGAGCAGTACTTC. Its translation: CASRTGDTNEQYF.